The present T cell receptor beta chain was sequenced within a study of cytomegalovirus exposure and HLA in healthy donors. The PCR made use of 60 Vbeta and 13 Jbeta primers. Assay used: immunoSEQ multiplex PCR; TCRdb lists only in-frame clones, some missing. The sample's table shows 45,000 to 60,000 clones. This CDR3 is built from 17 residues. The V end lost 1 base, the J end lost 1 base, and 14 bases lay between the germline ends. Germline CDR1 SNHLY, CDR2 FYNNEI. This chain uses TRBV2 with TRBJ1-5; tentative D call: TRBD1 (6 bases). The sequence was obtained from a male donor in good health and CMV-seronegative. The sample comprised PBMCs. The CDR3 DNA reads TGTGCCAGCAGTGAAGTCGGGAGGGGGGTGAGCAATCAGCCCCAGCATTTT. Protein sequence: CASSEVGRGVSNQPQHF.